This T cell receptor (beta chain) was observed in a study of shared clonotypes between healthy human individuals. This clone was seen a handful of times. CDR1 SQVTM and CDR2 ANQGSEA come from the germline V gene. V lost 3 bases to trimming and J lost 6 bases, with 9 bases between them. This CDR3 is 12 amino acids long. Measured with immunoSEQ multiplex PCR; TCRdb has only the in-frame clones, and not every one. The sample includes about 490,000 clones, 70% to 80% seen only once; the top ten take around 13%. Source material: PBMCs. The TCR sequence derives from a woman in her forties in good health. Some clones in this sample may be carry-over from other donors' samples. The rearrangement joins TRBV29-1 to TRBJ2-1; unclear D gene. The CDR3 DNA follows: TGCAGCGTTGAGGTCTGGGGCAATGAGCAGTTCTTC. Translated, it gives CSVEVWGNEQFF.